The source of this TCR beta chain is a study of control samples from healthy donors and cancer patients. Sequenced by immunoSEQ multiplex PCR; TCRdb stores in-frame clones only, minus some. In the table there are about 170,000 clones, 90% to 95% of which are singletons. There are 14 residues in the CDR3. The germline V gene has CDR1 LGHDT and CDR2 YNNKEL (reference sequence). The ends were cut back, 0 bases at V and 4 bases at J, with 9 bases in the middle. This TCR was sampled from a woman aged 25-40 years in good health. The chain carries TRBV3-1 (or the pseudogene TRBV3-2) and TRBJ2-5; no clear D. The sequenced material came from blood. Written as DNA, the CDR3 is TGTGCCAGCAGCCAAGATCTTGGGGTAGAGACCCAGTACTTC. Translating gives CASSQDLGVETQYF.